This TCR beta chain was identified during a study of blood T cell repertoires in COVID-19. Study overall: Sites in the United States, Italy and Spain provided acute and convalescent COVID-19 samples.

Original processing methods: Nucleated cell number was recorded as an estimate derived from reference gene primer amplification. Data came from immunoSEQ multiplex PCR; TCRdb stores just in-frame clones and leaves some out. V and J calls and clone size are copied from that table; D and trimming were computed from the DNA. This sample has around 250,000 clones, with 65% to 90% found just once. Losses at the gene ends were 5 bases for V and 5 bases for J; bases not matched to a gene: 3. The CDR3 covers 14 residues. From germline, CDR1 is MNHEY and CDR2 SVGAGI. Participants came from 24 US areas, aged about 18 to 89 years.

The gene calls are TRBV6-5 and TRBJ2-7; 13 positions match TRBD2. Sequenced sample: PBMCs or T cells enriched from blood (not recorded which). The sequence was obtained from a woman between 45 and 65 years old with acute COVID-19. The CDR3 is CASSTSGGANEQYF. In nucleotides, the CDR3 is TGTGCCAGCAGTACTAGCGGGGGGGCTAACGAGCAGTACTTC.